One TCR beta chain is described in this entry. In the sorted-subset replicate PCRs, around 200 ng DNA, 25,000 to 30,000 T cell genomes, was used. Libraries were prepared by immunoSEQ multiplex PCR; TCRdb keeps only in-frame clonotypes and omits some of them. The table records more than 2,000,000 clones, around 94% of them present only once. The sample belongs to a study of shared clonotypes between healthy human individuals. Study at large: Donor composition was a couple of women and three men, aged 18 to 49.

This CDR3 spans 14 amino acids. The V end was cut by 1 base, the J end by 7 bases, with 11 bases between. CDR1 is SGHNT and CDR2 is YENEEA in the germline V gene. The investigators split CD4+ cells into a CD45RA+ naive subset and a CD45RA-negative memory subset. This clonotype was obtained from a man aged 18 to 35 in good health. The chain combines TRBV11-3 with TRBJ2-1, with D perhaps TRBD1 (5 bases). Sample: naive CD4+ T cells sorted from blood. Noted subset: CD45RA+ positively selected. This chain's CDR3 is CASSLGMGLNEQFF. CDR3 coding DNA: TGTGCCAGCAGCTTAGGTATGGGGCTTAATGAGCAGTTCTTC.